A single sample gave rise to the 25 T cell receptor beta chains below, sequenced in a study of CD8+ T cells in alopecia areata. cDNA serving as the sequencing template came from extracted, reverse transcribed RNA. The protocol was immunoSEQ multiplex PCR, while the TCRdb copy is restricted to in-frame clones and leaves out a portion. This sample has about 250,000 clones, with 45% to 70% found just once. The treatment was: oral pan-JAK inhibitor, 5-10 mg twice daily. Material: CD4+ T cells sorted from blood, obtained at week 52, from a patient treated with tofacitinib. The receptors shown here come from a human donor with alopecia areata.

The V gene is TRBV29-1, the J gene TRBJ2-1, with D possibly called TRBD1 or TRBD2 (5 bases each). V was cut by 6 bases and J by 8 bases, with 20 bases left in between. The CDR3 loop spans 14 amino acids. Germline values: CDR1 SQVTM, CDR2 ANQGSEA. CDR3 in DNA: TGCAGCGTGGCCCCTCGGGACGCTTTTGATGAGCAGTTCTTC. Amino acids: CSVAPRDAFDEQFF.

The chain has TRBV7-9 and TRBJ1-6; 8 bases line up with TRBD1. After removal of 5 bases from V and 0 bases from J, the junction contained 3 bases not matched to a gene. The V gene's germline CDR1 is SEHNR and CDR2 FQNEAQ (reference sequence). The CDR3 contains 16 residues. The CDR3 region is CASSGDRSSYNSPLHF. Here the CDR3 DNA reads TGTGCCAGCAGCGGGGACAGGAGCTCCTATAATTCACCCCTCCACTTT. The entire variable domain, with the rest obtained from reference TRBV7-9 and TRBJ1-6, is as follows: DTGVSQNPRHKITKRGQNVTFRCDPISEHNRLYWYRQTLGQGPEFLTYFQNEAQLEKSRLLSDRFSAERPKGSFSTLEIQRTEQGDSAMYLCASSGDRSSYNSPLHFGNGTRLTVT.

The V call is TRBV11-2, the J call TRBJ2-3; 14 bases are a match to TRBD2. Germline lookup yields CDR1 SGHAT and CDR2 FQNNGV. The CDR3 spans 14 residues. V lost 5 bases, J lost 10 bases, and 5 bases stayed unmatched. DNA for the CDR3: TGTGCCAGCAGCCGGACTAGCGGGGGGATGGCGCAGTATTTT. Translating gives CASSRTSGGMAQYF.

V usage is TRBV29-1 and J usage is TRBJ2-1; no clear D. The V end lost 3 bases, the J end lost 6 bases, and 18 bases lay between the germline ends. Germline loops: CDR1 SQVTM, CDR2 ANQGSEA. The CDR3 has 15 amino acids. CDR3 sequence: CSVEGVTHLFNEQFF. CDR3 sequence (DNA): TGCAGCGTTGAGGGCGTTACCCATCTGTTCAATGAGCAGTTCTTC.

The CDR3 DNA sequence: TGTGCCAGCAGCTTCTTACGGGACAACACTGAAGCTTTCTTT. Translated, it gives CASSFLRDNTEAFF. The chain carries TRBV7-2 and TRBJ1-1; D perhaps matches TRBD1 (5 bases). The V end was cut by 3 bases, the J end by 2 bases, with 10 bases between. CDR1 is SGHTA and CDR2 is FQGNSA in the germline V gene. The CDR3 length is 14 residues.

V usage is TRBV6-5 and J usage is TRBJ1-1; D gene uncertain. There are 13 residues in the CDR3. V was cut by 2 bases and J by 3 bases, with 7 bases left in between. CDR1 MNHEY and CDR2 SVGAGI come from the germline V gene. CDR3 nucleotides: TGTGCCAGCAGTTACGAGAGGGACACTGAAGCTTTCTTT. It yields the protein CASSYERDTEAFF.

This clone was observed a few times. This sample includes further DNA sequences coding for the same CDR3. CDR3 sequence (DNA): TGTGCCTGGAGTGTTCGGGCCTCCTACGAGCAGTACTTC. The encoded protein is CAWSVRASYEQYF. The chain carries TRBV30 and TRBJ2-7, with D unclear. The V end lost 0 bases, the J end lost 0 bases, and 6 bases lay between the germline ends. Germline V CDR1 and CDR2: GTSNPN, SVGIG (reference sequence). The CDR3 has 13 amino acids. The whole variable domain, filled in from reference TRBV30 and TRBJ2-7, reads SQTIHQWPATLVQPVGSPLSLECTVEGTSNPNLYWYRQAAGRGLQLLFYSVGIGQISSEVPQNLSASRPQDRQFILSSKKLLLSDSGFYLCAWSVRASYEQYFGPGTRLTVT.

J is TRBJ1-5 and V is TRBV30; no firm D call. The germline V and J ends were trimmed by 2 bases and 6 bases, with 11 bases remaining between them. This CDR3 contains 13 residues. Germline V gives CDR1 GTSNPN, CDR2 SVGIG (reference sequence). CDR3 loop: CAWSTRFGQPQHF. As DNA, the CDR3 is TGTGCCTGGAGTACGAGATTTGGTCAGCCCCAGCATTTT.

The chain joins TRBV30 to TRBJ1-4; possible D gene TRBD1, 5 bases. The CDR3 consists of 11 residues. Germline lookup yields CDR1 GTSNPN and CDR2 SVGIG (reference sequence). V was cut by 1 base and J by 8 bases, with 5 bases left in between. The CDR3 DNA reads TGTGCCTGGAGTGGGGGGGAAAAACTGTTTTTT. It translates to CAWSGGEKLFF.

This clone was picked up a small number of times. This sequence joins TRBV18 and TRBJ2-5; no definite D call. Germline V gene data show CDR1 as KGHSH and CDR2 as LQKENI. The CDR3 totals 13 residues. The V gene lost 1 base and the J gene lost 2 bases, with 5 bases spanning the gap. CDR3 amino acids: CASSPLGQETQYF. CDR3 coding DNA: TGTGCCAGCTCACCACTCGGACAAGAGACCCAGTACTTC.

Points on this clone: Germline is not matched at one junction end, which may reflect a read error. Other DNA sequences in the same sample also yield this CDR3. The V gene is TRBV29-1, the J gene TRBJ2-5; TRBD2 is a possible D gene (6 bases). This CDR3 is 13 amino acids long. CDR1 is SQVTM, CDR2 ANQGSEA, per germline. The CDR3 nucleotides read TGTAGCGGCGCCCGGGGACCTCAAGAGACCCAGTACTTC. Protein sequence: CSGARGPQETQYF.

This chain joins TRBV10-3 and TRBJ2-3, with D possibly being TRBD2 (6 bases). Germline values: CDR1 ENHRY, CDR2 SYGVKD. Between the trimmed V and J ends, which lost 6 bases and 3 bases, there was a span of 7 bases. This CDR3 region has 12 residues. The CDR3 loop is CAIRGTTDTQYF. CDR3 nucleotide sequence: TGTGCCATCAGGGGGACTACAGATACGCAGTATTTT.

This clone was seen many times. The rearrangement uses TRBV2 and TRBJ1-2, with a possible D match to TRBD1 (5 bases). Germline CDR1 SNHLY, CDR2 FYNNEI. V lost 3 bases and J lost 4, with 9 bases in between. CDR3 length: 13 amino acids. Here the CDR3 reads CASSDRVGYGYTF. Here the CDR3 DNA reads TGTGCCAGCAGTGACAGGGTTGGCTATGGCTACACCTTC. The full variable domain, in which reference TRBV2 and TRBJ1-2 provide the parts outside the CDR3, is EPEVTQTPSHQVTQMGQEVILRCVPISNHLYFYWYRQILGQKVEFLVSFYNNEISEKSEIFDDQFSVERPDGSNFTLKIRSTKLEDSAMYFCASSDRVGYGYTFGSGTRLTVV.

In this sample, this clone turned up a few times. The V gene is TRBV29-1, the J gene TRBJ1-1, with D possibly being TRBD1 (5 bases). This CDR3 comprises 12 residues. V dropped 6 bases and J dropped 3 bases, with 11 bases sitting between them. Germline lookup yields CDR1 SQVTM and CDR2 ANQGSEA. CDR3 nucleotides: TGCAGCGTCCCCCTGGGGGACACTGAAGCTTTCTTT. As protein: CSVPLGDTEAFF.

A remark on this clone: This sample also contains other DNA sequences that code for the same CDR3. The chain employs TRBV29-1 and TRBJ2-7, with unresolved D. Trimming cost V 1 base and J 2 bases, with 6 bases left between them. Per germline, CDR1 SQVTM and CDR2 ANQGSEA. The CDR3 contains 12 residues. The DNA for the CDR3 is TGCAGCGTTGAAGCCGGAACCTACGAGCAGTACTTC. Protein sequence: CSVEAGTYEQYF.

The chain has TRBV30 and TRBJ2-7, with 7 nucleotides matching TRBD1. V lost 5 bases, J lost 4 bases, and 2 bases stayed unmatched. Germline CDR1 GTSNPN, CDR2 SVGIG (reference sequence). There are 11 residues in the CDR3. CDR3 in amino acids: CAWARGYEQYF. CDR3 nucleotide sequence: TGTGCCTGGGCCAGGGGGTACGAGCAGTACTTC.

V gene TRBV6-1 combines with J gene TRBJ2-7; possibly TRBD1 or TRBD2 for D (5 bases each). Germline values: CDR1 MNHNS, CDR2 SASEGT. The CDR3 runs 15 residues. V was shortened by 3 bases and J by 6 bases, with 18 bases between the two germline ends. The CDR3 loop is CASSEKGQGAGEQYF. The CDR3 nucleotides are TGTGCCAGCAGTGAGAAAGGGCAGGGAGCAGGCGAGCAGTACTTC.

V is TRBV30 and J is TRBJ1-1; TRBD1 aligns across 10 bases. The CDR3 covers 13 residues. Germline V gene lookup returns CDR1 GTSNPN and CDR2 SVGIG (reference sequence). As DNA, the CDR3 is TGTGCTACCCTGGGACAGGGGTCTTTTGAAGCTTTCTTT. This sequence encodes CATLGQGSFEAFF.

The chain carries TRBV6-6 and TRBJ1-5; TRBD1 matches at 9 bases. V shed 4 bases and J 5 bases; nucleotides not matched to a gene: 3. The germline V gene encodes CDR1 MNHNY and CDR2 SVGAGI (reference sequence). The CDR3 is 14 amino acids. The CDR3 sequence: CASSWRDRDQPQHF. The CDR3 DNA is TGTGCCAGCAGTTGGAGGGACAGGGATCAGCCCCAGCATTTT.

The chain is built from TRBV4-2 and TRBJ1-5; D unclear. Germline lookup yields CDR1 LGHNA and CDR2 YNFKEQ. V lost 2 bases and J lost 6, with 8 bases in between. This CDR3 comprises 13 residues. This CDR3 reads CASSQTDAQPQHF. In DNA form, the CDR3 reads TGTGCCAGCAGCCAAACGGATGCTCAGCCCCAGCATTTT.

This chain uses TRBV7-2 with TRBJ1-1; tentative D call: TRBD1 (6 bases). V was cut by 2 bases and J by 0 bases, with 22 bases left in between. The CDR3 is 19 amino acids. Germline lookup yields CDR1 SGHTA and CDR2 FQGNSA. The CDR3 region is CASSLTPTGLGAMNTEAFF. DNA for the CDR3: TGTGCCAGCAGCTTAACCCCCACAGGGTTAGGGGCTATGAACACTGAAGCTTTCTTT.

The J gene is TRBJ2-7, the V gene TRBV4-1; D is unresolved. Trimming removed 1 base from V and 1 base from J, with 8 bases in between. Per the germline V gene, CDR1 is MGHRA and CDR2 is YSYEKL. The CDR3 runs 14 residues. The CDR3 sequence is CASSQASSSYEQYF. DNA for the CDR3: TGCGCCAGCAGCCAAGCCTCCTCTTCCTACGAGCAGTACTTC.

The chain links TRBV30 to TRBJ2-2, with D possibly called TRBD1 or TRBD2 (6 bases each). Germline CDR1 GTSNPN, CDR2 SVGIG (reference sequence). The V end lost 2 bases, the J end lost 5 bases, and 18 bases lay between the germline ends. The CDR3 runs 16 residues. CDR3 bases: TGTGCCTGGAGTCAGTTGACGGGGGCCACAACCGGGGAGCTGTTTTTT. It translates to CAWSQLTGATTGELFF.

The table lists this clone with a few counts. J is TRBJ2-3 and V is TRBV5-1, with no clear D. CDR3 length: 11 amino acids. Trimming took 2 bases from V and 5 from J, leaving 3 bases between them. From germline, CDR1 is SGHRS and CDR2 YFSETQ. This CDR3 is CASSLQDTQYF. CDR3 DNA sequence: TGCGCCAGCAGCTTACAAGATACGCAGTATTTT. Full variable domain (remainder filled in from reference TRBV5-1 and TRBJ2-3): KAGVTQTPRYLIKTRGQQVTLSCSPISGHRSVSWYQQTPGQGLQFLFEYFSETQRNKGNFPGRFSGRQFSNSRSEMNVSTLELGDSALYLCASSLQDTQYFGPGTRLTVL.

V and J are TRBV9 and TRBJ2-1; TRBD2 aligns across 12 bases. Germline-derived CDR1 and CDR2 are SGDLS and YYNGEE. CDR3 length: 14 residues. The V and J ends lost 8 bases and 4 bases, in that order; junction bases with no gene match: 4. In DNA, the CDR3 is TGTGCCAGTGCGCTAGCGGGGGGGTACAATGAGCAGTTCTTC. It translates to CASALAGGYNEQFF.